The T cell receptor beta chain described here comes from a study of OX40 agonist ivuxolimab in advanced cancers. Across the study: Dose-escalation patients' cancers were hepatocellular carcinoma, melanoma, renal cell or head and neck cancer.

The table came from immunoSEQ multiplex PCR; TCRdb's copy has only in-frame clones and leaves some out. Among about 70,000 clones listed, 70% to 90% were seen once. Germline loops: CDR1 MNHNS, CDR2 SASEGT. Trimming at V came to 10 bases and at J to 8 bases, leaving 4 bases not matched to a gene. This CDR3 region has 10 residues. The table lists this clone with a few counts. The sample here was CD4+ or CD8+ T cells sorted from blood, taken in a trial of the OX40 agonist ivuxolimab. The rearrangement uses TRBV6-1 and TRBJ2-7, with 8 bases lining up with TRBD2. The clonotype was recovered from an adult with an advanced solid tumor such as melanoma, head and neck, liver or kidney cancer. Here the CDR3 reads CATISGKQYF. CDR3 nucleotides: TGTGCCACTATTAGCGGGAAGCAGTACTTC.